Ten or more counts support the clone carrying this T cell receptor (beta chain). Its matching antigen is unknown. V was trimmed by 4 bases and J by 10 bases, leaving 14 bases between them. The germline V gene has CDR1 KGHSH and CDR2 LQKENI. The CDR3 sequence is 13 residues long. Naive CD4+ cells had CD25+ Tregs removed. Study outcomes and limitations: In terms of TCR gene usage, tumor memory CD4+ T cells clustered together with blood and lymph node memory CD4+ cells, as well as with lymph node naive CD4+ cells. Whole repertoires were not studied in the larger cohort, only one V-J beta rearrangement.

Full-length variable regions came from constant-region reverse primers plus semi-nested Nested Universal Primer A PCR. TCRdb re-called the 5' RACE reads with MiXCR, one entry per CDR3 protein. The table shows some 8,700 distinct CDR3 sequences, with 27% occurring only once. The specimen was naive CD4+ T cells sorted from a lymph node. Sample subset: naive CD4+ T cells, CD4+CD45RA+CD25-. The V gene is TRBV18, the J gene TRBJ2-1; D may be TRBD1 or TRBD2 (5 bases each). The sequence was obtained from a female donor with breast cancer. CDR3 protein: CASSRTGREEQFF. The CDR3 DNA is TGTGCCAGCTCACGTACGGGCAGGGAGGAGCAGTTCTTC. The whole variable domain, filled in from reference TRBV18 and TRBJ2-1, reads NAGVMQNPRHLVRRRGQEARLRCSPMKGHSHVYWYRQLPEEGLKFMVYLQKENIIDESGMPKERFSAEFPKEGPSILRIQQVVRGDSAAYFCASSRTGREEQFFGPGTRLTVL.